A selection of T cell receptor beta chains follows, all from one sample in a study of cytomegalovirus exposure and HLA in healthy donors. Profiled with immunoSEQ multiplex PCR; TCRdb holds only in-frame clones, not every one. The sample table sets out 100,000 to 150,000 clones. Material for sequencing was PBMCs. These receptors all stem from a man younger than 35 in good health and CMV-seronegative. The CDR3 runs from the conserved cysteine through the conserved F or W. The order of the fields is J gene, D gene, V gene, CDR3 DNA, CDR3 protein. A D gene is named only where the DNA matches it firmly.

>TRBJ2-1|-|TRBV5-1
TGCGCCAGCAGCTTGGCGGTCCGGGGTGGCAATGAGCAGTTCTTC
CASSLAVRGGNEQFF
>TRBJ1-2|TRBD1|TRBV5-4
TGTGCCAGCAGTAGCAACAGGGGCCACTTTTATGGCTACACCTTC
CASSSNRGHFYGYTF
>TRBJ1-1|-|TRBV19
TGTGCCAGTAGTATGCAACAGAGTGAAGCTTTCTTT
CASSMQQSEAFF
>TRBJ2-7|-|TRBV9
TGTGCCAGCAGCCGGGGCTCGGGAGCCGAGCAGTACTTC
CASSRGSGAEQYF
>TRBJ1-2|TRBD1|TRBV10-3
TGTGCCATCAGTGGCATGAGACAGGGGAGGGATGGCTACACCTTC
CAISGMRQGRDGYTF
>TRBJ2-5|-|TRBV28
TGTGCCAGCAGACCCACAGTATTGGAGACCCAGTACTTC
CASRPTVLETQYF
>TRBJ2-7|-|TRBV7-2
TGTGCCAGCAGCTTAGTGGCTCCCCAGCAGTACTTC
CASSLVAPQQYF
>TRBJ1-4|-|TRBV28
TGTGCCAGCAGTCCCCACCGACGGGCAACTAATGAAAAACTGTTTTTT
CASSPHRRATNEKLFF
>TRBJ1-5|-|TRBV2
TGTGCCAGCAGTGACCGGGCGGGGGTGTCACGCAATCAGCCCCAGCATTTT
CASSDRAGVSRNQPQHF
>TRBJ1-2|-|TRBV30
TGTGCCTGGAGTGGGGAATTCTTGAACCCGGGAGGCTACACCTTC
CAWSGEFLNPGGYTF
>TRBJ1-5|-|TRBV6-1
TGTGCCAGCAACCCACAGGGTGATGGCAATCAGCCCCAGCATTTT
CASNPQGDGNQPQHF
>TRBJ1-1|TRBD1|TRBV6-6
TGTGCCAGCAGGACAGACAGGGCTGTGGACACTGAAGCTTTCTTT
CASRTDRAVDTEAFF
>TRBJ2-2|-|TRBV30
TGTGCCTGGAGTGTAATACAGGGAGCCGGGGAGCTGTTTTTT
CAWSVIQGAGELFF
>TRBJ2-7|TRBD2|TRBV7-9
TGTGCCAGCAACCCCACGGAGCGGGAGGGCCTAGAGCAGTACTTC
CASNPTEREGLEQYF
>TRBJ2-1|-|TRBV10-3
TGTGCCATCAGTGATCCAGGGGAGGGAACCAATGAGCAGTTCTTC
CAISDPGEGTNEQFF
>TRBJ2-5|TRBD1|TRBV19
TGTGCCAGTAGTATTTCACAGGGGATACAAGAGACCCAGTACTTC
CASSISQGIQETQYF
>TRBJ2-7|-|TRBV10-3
TGTGCCATCAGTGAAGACAGTCCTTACGAGCAGTACTTC
CAISEDSPYEQYF
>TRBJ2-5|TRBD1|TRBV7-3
TGTGCCAGCAGCTTGGCCGGGACAGGGGAGGAGACCCAGTACTTC
CASSLAGTGEETQYF
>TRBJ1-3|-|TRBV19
TGTGCCAGTAGTATATCTCTCGGGAGCTCTGGAAACACCATATATTTT
CASSISLGSSGNTIYF
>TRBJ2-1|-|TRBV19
TGTGCCAGTAGTGGACAAGCTTCCAGGGTCCCGGAGCAGTTCTTC
CASSGQASRVPEQFF
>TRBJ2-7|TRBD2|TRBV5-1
TGCGCCAGCAGCTGGGGACTAGCGACCTCCTACGAGCAGTACTTC
CASSWGLATSYEQYF
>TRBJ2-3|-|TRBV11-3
TGTGCCAGCAGCCCGGGACATTCCACAGATACGCAGTATTTT
CASSPGHSTDTQYF
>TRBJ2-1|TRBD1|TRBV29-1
TGCAGCGTCGGAGCGGACAGGGGGCGCTGGAATGGGCAGTTCTTC
CSVGADRGRWNGQFF
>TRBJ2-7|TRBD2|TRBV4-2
TGTGCCAGCAGCCCCCAGCTAGCGGGGTCCTACGAGCAGTACTTC
CASSPQLAGSYEQYF
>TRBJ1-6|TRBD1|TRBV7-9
TGTGCCAGCAGCTTAGAGATGACAGGGGGCTACAGCTCACCCCTCCACTTT
CASSLEMTGGYSSPLHF
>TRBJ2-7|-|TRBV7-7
TGTGCTAGCAGCCTCAATCAGGCTGACTACGAGCAGTACTTC
CASSLNQADYEQYF
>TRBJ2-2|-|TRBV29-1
TGCAGCGTTGAAGATCGCGGGACAGAGACCAACACCGGGGAGCTGTTTTTT
CSVEDRGTETNTGELFF
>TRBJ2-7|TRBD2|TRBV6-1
TGTGCCAGCACCTCTGGGACTAGCGCAGCCTACGAGCAGTACTTC
CASTSGTSAAYEQYF
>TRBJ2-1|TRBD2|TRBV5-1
TGCGCCAGCAGCCGGGCGTCTAGCGGCAATGAGCAGTTCTTC
CASSRASSGNEQFF
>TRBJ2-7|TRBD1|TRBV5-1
TGCGCCAGCAGCGTATGGACAGGGGAAATCTACGAGCAGTACTTC
CASSVWTGEIYEQYF
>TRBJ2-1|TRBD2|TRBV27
TGTGCCAGCAGTCAACACTCGGGACTAGTCTATGAGCAGTTCTTC
CASSQHSGLVYEQFF
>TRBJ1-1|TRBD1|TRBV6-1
TGTGCCAGCTCAAGGGGGCGCGGGGATGAAGCTTTCTTT
CASSRGRGDEAFF
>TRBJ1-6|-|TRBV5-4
TGTGCCAGCAGTCTGGAGGATTCACCCCTCCACTTT
CASSLEDSPLHF
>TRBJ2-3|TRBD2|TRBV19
TGTGCCAGTAGTAGATGGACTAGCGGGAGCGCAGATACGCAGTATTTT
CASSRWTSGSADTQYF
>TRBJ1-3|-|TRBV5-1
TGCGCCAGCAGCGAGGGAAATCGGCCTGGAAACACCATATATTTT
CASSEGNRPGNTIYF